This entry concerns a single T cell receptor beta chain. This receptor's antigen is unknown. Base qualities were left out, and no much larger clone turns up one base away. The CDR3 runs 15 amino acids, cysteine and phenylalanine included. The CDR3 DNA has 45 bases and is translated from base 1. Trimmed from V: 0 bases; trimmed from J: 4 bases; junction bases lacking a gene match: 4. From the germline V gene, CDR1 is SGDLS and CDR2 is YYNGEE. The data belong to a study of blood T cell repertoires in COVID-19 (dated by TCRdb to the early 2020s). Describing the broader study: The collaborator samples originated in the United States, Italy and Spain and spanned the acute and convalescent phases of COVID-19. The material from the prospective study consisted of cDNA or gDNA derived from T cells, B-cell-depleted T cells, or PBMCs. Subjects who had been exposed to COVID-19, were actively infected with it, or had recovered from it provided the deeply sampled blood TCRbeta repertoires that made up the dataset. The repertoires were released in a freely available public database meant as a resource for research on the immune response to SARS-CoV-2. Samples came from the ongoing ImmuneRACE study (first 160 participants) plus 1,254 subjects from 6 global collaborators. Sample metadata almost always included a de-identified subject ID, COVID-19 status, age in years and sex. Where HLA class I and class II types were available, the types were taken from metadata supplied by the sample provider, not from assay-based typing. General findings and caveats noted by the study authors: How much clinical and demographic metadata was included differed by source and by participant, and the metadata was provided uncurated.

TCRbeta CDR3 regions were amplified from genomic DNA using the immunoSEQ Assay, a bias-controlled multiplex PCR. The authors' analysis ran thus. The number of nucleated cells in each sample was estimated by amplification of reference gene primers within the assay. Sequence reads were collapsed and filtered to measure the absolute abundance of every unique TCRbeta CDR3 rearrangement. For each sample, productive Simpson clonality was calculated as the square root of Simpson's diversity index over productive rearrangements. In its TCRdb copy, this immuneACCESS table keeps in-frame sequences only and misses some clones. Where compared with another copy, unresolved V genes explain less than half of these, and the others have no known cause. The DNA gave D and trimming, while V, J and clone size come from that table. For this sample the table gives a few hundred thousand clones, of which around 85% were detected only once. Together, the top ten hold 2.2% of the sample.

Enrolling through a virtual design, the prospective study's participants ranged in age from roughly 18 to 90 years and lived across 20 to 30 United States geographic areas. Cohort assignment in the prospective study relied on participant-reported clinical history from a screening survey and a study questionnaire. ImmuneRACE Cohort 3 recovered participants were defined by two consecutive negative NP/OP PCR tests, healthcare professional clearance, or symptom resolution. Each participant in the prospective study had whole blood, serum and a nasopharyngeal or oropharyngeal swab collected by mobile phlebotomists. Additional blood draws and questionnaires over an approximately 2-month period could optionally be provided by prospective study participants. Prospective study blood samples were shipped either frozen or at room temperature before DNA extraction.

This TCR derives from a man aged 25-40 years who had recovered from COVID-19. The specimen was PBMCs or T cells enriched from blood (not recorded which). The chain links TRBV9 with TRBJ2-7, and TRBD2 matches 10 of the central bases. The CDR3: CASSVGLAGEYEQYF. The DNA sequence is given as TGTGCCAGCAGCGTAGGCCTAGCGGGGGAATACGAGCAGTACTTC. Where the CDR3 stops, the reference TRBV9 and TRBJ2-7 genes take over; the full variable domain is DSGVTQTPKHLITATGQRVTLRCSPRSGDLSVYWYQQSLDQGLQFLIQYYNGEERAKGNILERFSAQQFPDLHSELNLSSLELGDSALYFCASSVGLAGEYEQYFGPGTRLTVT.